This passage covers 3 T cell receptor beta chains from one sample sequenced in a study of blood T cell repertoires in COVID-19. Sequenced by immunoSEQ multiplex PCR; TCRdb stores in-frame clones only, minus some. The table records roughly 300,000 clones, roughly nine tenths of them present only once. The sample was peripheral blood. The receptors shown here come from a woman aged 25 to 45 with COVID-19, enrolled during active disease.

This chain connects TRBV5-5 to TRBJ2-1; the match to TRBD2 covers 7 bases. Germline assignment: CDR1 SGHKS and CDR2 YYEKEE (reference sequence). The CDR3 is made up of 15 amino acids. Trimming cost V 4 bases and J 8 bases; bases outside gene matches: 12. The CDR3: CASSPLGLEVDEQFF. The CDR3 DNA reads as TGTGCCAGCAGCCCCCTAGGACTAGAAGTGGATGAGCAGTTCTTC.

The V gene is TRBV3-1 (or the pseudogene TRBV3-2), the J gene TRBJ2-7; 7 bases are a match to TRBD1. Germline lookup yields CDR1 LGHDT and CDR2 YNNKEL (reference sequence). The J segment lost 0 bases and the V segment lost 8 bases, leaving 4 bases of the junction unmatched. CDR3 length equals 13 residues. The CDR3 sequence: CASSGDSSYEQYF. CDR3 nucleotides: TGTGCCAGCTCTGGGGACAGCTCCTACGAGCAGTACTTC.

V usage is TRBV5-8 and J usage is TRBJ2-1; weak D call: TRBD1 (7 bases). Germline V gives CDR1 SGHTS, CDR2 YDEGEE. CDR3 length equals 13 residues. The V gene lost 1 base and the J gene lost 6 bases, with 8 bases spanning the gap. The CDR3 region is CASSLQGGNEQFF. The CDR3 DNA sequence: TGTGCCAGCAGCTTGCAGGGGGGCAATGAGCAGTTCTTC.